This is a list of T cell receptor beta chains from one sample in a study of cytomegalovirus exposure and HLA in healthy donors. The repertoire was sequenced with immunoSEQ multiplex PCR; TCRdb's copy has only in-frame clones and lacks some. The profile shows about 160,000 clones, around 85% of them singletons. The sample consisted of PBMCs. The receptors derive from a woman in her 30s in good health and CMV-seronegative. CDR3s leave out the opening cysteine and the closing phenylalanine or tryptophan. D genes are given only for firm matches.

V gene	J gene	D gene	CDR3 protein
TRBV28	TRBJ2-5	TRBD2	ASSWAGTAKSGRPDLWTQY
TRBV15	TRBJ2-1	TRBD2	ATSRESSGRAYNEQF
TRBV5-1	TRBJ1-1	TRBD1	ASSLDRGAGAEAF
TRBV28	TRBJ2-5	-	ASITLSGQGKGETQY
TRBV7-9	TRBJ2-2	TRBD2	ASSLPKREVTTGELF
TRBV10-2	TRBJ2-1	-	ASSERSGVYNEQF
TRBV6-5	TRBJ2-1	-	ASREEGGTYNEQF
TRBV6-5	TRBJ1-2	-	ASRARGGSGGGYT
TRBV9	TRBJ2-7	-	ASSVEALGEQY
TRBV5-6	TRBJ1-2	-	ASSFVSTNYGYT
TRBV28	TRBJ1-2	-	ASRGRRTKKTNYGYT
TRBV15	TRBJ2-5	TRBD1	ATSRDRGSETQY
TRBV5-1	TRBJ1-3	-	ASSPTGPSGNTIY
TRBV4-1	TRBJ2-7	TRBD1	ASSQGGDRVSYEQY
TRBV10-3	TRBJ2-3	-	ASTDSTTSTDTQY
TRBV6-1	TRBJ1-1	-	ASSMWQVNTEAF
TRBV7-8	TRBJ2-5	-	ASSFLSRRLQETQY
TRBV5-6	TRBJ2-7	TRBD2	ASRAGGYEQY
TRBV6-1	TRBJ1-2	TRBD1	ASRGQGRVGGYT
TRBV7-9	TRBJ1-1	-	ASNPVGQGNTEAF
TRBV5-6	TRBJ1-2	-	ASSIQGNYGYT
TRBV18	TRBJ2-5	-	ASRQETQY
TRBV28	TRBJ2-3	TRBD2	ASSGESGRAEDTQY
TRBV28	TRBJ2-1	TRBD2	ASSRTSGRRGLDEQF
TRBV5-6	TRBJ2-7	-	ASSYGNYEQY
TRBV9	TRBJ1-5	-	ASSVAGGKEPQH
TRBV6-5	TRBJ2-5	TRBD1	ASSWGQMWKQY
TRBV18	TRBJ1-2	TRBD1	ASSPGTASYGYT
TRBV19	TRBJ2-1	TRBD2	ASRTSGGLYNEQF
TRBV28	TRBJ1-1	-	ASSLGQGTTEAF
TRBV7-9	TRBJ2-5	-	ASSFSEKETQY
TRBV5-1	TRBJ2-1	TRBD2	ASSLGLADYNEQF
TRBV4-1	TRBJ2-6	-	ASSQRDVSSGANVLT
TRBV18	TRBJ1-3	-	ASSLRLDFSGNTIY
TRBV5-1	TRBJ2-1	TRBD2	ASSLTSGYNEQF
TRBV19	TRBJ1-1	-	ASSSRGLGTEAF
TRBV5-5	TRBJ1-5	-	ASSLAGDGGGQPQH
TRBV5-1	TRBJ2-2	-	ASMGLLNTGELF
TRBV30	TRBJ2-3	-	AWSSSGTLNIGTDTQY
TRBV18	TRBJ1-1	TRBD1	ASSPGQGNTEAF
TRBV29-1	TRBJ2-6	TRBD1	SVGTGAAGANVLT
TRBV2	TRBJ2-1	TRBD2	ASSLLAGGGDEQF
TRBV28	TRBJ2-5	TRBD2	ASSSPASGQETQY
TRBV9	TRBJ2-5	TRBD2	ASSPGVLAGGFRGETQY
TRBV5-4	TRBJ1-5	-	ASSLAGDQPQH
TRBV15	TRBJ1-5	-	ATSVDTVYNQPQH